This TCR beta chain was captured by sequencing in a study of blood T cells in healthy people across ages. With regard to this clonotype: A junction boundary mismatches the germline segment, possibly from a read error.

A second PCR, run for roughly 7 to 12 cycles, used a sample-barcoded 5' primer plus a J-beta primer mix. TCRdb re-called the 5' RACE reads through MiXCR, storing one row per CDR3 protein. The table has about 800,000 distinct CDR3 sequences, 58% seen once. This clonotype originated in a young man in good health. What was sequenced was blood.

CDR3: CVSTLGGLKGETQYF. CDR3 coding DNA: TGTGTCAGCACCCTTGGGGGACTCAAGGGAGAGACCCAGTACTTC. V gene TRBV12-3 or TRBV12-4 combines with J gene TRBJ2-5, with D possibly TRBD2 on 6 matching bases. The CDR3 has 15 residues.